These 8 T cell receptor beta chains were sequenced from one sample in a study of T-cell reconstitution after alpha-beta-depleted transplantation in children. This sample's TCRbeta library carried unique molecular identifier barcodes. A single record per CDR3 protein comes from TCRdb applying MiXCR to the PCR reads. The sample comprises roughly 500,000 distinct CDR3 sequences, approximately 32% of which are singletons, and more than 2% rests with the top ten. Sequencing was performed on PBMCs from the stem cell graft donor, taken from the stem cell graft. These TCRs come from a human donor who donated a stem cell graft to a child with aplastic anemia.

V and J are TRBV7-8 and TRBJ1-3; D might be TRBD1 (5 bases). V was trimmed by 3 bases and J by 0 bases, leaving 15 bases between them. This CDR3 has 17 residues. Germline assignment: CDR1 SGHVS and CDR2 FQNEAQ. The CDR3 nucleotides read TGTGCCAGCAGCTTGGCACAGGCCGTAATCTCTGGAAACACCATATATTTT. This gives the protein CASSLAQAVISGNTIYF.

The rearrangement links TRBV20-1 to TRBJ2-1; D is unclear. The germline V and J ends were trimmed by 0 bases and 4 bases, with 19 bases remaining between them. This CDR3 comprises 17 residues. Germline assignment: CDR1 DFQATT and CDR2 SNEGSKA (reference sequence). The chain's CDR3 is CSARDFRVGPIYNEQFF. The CDR3 nucleotides are TGCAGTGCTAGAGATTTTAGGGTGGGCCCAATTTACAATGAGCAGTTCTTC.

The CDR3 DNA reads as TGTGCCAGCAGTTCAATAGCGGGAGAACAGTTCTTC. The encoded protein is CASSSIAGEQFF. V is TRBV7-9 and J is TRBJ2-1; 9 bases map to TRBD2. The germline CDR1 and CDR2 sequences are SEHNR and FQNEAQ (reference sequence). The V gene end was trimmed by 6 bases and the J gene end by 13 bases; junction bases not matched to a gene: 7. CDR3 length: 12 amino acids.

The V call is TRBV12-3 or TRBV12-4, the J call TRBJ2-5; no clear D. V was trimmed by 3 bases and J by 3 bases, leaving 8 bases between them. The CDR3 consists of 13 residues. The CDR3 sequence is CASSFLQKETQYF. DNA of the CDR3: TGTGCCAGCAGTTTTCTACAGAAAGAGACCCAGTACTTC.

The gene calls are TRBV20-1 and TRBJ1-1; D not resolved. Germline CDR1 DFQATT, CDR2 SNEGSKA (reference sequence). Trimming pared 3 bases from V and 1 base from J, leaving 12 bases between. CDR3 size: 14 residues. The CDR3 sequence is CSASPINSNTEAFF. CDR3 DNA: TGCAGTGCTAGTCCAATCAATTCGAACACTGAAGCTTTCTTT.

This chain links TRBV7-9 with TRBJ2-1; TRBD1 matches at 7 bases. Germline CDR1 SEHNR, CDR2 FQNEAQ (reference sequence). Losses at the gene ends were 5 bases for V and 8 bases for J; bases not matched to a gene: 6. The CDR3 sequence is 13 residues long. CDR3 coding DNA: TGTGCCAGCAGCCGAACAGACAGGGATGAGCAGTTCTTC. Encoded protein: CASSRTDRDEQFF.

In its sample, this clonotype was seen a few times. The chain employs TRBV20-1 and TRBJ2-3; tentative D call: TRBD2 (6 bases). This CDR3 is built from 14 residues. Germline CDR1 and CDR2: DFQATT and SNEGSKA (reference sequence). Trimming took 6 bases from V and 6 from J, leaving 19 bases between them. The CDR3 bases are TGCAGTGCGATTCTAGAGGCCCGGGAGGATACGCAGTATTTT. As protein: CSAILEAREDTQYF.

Only a few counts were recorded for this clonotype. As DNA, the CDR3 is TGCGCCAGCAGCTTGGTTCCGGGGGCGAGCACCGGGGAGCTGTTTTTT. Its translation: CASSLVPGASTGELFF. This chain uses TRBV5-1 with TRBJ2-2; D is tentatively TRBD1 or TRBD2 (6 bases each). CDR1 SGHRS and CDR2 YFSETQ come from the germline V gene. The CDR3 runs to 16 residues. Between the trimmed V and J ends, which lost 0 bases and 4 bases, there was a span of 13 bases.